These T cell receptor beta chains were read from a single sample in a study of cytomegalovirus exposure and HLA in healthy donors. Assay: immunoSEQ multiplex PCR; the TCRdb copy retains only in-frame clones and omits some. In the table there are more than 110,000 clones, 80% of which are singletons. The sample was PBMCs. The origin of the receptors is a man aged 25-45 years in good health and CMV-seronegative. Each CDR3 is given with its conserved first and last residue. The D gene is left open where the match is weak. Some rows mark clone size as missing; the rest say once, few, many or name a class of expanded clone.

TRBJ2-7 | NA | TRBV4-1 | NA | CASSQVSLLGASPNYEQYF | TGCGCCAGCAGCCAAGTTAGCCTTTTAGGGGCTTCCCCAAACTACGAGCAGTACTTC
TRBJ1-1 | NA | TRBV18 | NA | CASSPRENEAFF | TGTGCCAGCTCACCACGGGAGAACGAAGCTTTCTTT
TRBJ1-5 | TRBD1 | TRBV28 | once | CASSMGTVNQPQNF | TGTGCCAGCAGTATGGGGACAGTCAATCAGCCCCAGAATTTT
TRBJ1-5 | NA | TRBV2 | NA | CASSQGNDQPQHF | TGTGCCAGCAGCCAGGGCAACGATCAGCCCCAGCATTTT
TRBJ2-7 | TRBD2 | TRBV4-1 | NA | CASSLSSGGASYEQYF | TGCGCCAGCAGCCTTTCTAGCGGGGGGGCTTCCTACGAGCAGTACTTC
TRBJ2-2 | TRBD2 | TRBV5-1 | few | CASSSQVLSSGRRNTGELFF | TGCGCCAGCAGTTCTCAAGTCCTTAGTAGCGGGAGGAGGAACACCGGGGAGCTGTTTTTT
TRBJ2-2 | NA | TRBV28 | NA | CASRTTNFGELFF | TGTGCCAGCAGAACTACTAACTTCGGGGAGCTGTTTTTT
TRBJ2-7 | TRBD1 | TRBV2 | NA | CASSRQGSYEQYF | TGTGCCAGCAGCAGACAGGGGTCCTACGAGCAGTACTTC
TRBJ2-5 | NA | TRBV21-1 | NA | CAIYREYRETQYF | TGTGCCATCTACCGGGAGTACAGAGAGACCCAGTACTTC
TRBJ2-7 | TRBD2 | TRBV6-1 | NA | CASAGGTYSYEQYF | TGTGCCAGCGCGGGGGGGACTTACTCCTACGAGCAGTACTTC
TRBJ1-5 | NA | TRBV19 | NA | CATVGPSLPNQPQHF | TGTGCAACAGTGGGCCCCTCACTGCCCAATCAGCCCCAGCATTTT
TRBJ2-7 | NA | TRBV28 | once | CASHKPGTYEQYF | TGTGCCAGCCACAAGCCAGGGACCTACGAGCAGTACTTC
TRBJ2-2 | TRBD2 | TRBV19 | NA | CASNAGLVRAGELFF | TGTGCCAGTAACGCGGGACTAGTGAGGGCCGGGGAGCTGTTTTTT
TRBJ2-1 | TRBD1 | TRBV6-1 | NA | CASRTGGPYNEQFF | TGTGCCAGCAGGACAGGGGGGCCTTACAATGAGCAGTTCTTC
TRBJ1-1 | TRBD1 | TRBV9 | few | CASSEGPQGYVYTEAFF | TGTGCCAGCAGCGAGGGGCCACAGGGGTACGTTTACACTGAAGCTTTCTTT
TRBJ1-5 | NA | TRBV28 | NA | CASSWGHSNQPQHF | TGTGCCAGCAGTTGGGGCCATAGCAATCAGCCCCAGCATTTT
TRBJ1-5 | NA | TRBV5-1 | NA | CASSLGDTNGNQPQHF | TGCGCCAGCAGCTTGGGGGACACGAATGGCAATCAGCCCCAGCATTTT
TRBJ2-7 | TRBD2 | TRBV6-5 | few | CASTPGLAYEQYF | TGTGCCAGCACCCCGGGACTAGCCTACGAGCAGTACTTC
TRBJ2-7 | TRBD1 | TRBV27 | NA | CASSPQPGDRGYLSHEQYF | TGTGCCAGCAGTCCCCAACCGGGGGACAGGGGCTACCTTTCCCACGAGCAGTACTTC
TRBJ1-2 | NA | TRBV30 | NA | CVTSGVFNYGYTF | TGTGTAACCTCAGGGGTTTTCAACTATGGCTACACCTTC
TRBJ1-4 | NA | TRBV6-1 | NA | CASREIGEKLFF | TGTGCCAGCAGAGAAATCGGGGAAAAACTGTTTTTT
TRBJ1-6 | NA | TRBV5-1 | NA | CASRTESSYNSPLHF | TGCGCCAGCAGGACAGAAAGCTCCTATAATTCACCCCTCCACTTT
TRBJ1-2 | NA | TRBV28 | NA | CASSEGDGVYGYTF | TGTGCCAGCAGCGAAGGGGATGGAGTCTATGGCTACACCTTC
TRBJ2-7 | TRBD2 | TRBV5-6 | once | CASSFSGGPYEQYF | TGTGCCAGCAGCTTCTCGGGGGGGCCGTACGAGCAGTACTTC
TRBJ2-7 | NA | TRBV4-1 | few | CASARVGGGYLGEQYF | TGCGCCAGCGCGCGAGTTGGTGGGGGCTACCTAGGCGAGCAGTACTTC
TRBJ1-5 | TRBD1 | TRBV18 | NA | CASSPGTGGNNQPQHF | TGTGCCAGCTCACCAGGGACAGGGGGGAACAATCAGCCCCAGCATTTT
TRBJ1-4 | TRBD1 | TRBV5-1 | NA | CASSLGQGQWEKLFF | TGCGCCAGCAGCTTAGGACAGGGTCAATGGGAAAAACTGTTTTTT
TRBJ1-4 | NA | TRBV7-9 | once | CASRPGSATNEKLFF | TGTGCCAGCCGACCCGGGTCCGCAACTAATGAAAAACTGTTTTTT
TRBJ2-7 | NA | TRBV6-5 | NA | CASSYSQSGSYEQYF | TGTGCCAGCAGTTACTCGCAGAGCGGCTCCTACGAGCAGTACTTC
TRBJ2-3 | TRBD1 | TRBV28 | NA | CASRPPTGITDTQYF | TGTGCCAGCAGACCTCCGACAGGGATCACAGATACGCAGTATTTT
TRBJ1-2 | TRBD1 | TRBV5-6 | NA | CASSAPGQGNYGYTF | TGTGCCAGCAGCGCCCCGGGACAGGGGAACTATGGCTACACCTTC
TRBJ2-5 | TRBD1 | TRBV27 | NA | CASSNKRTGGRQGETQYF | TGTGCCAGCAGTAATAAGAGGACAGGGGGACGTCAGGGAGAGACCCAGTACTTC
TRBJ1-1 | NA | TRBV19 | NA | CASSISGMWAEAFF | TGTGCCAGTAGTATATCAGGGATGTGGGCTGAAGCTTTCTTT
TRBJ1-4 | TRBD1 | TRBV6-1 | NA | CASSGQGALEKLFF | TGTGCCAGCAGCGGTCAGGGGGCGCTTGAAAAACTGTTTTTT
TRBJ1-5 | NA | TRBV7-9 | NA | CASSSGYEPQHF | TGTGCCAGCAGCTCCGGTTATGAGCCCCAGCATTTT
TRBJ1-5 | NA | TRBV29-1 | once | CSVEDNGGPQHF | TGCAGCGTTGAAGATAACGGGGGTCCCCAGCATTTT
TRBJ2-7 | NA | TRBV12-5 | NA | CASGPGDPSSYEQYF | TGTGCTAGTGGACCGGGAGATCCGAGCTCCTACGAGCAGTACTTC
TRBJ2-4 | TRBD1 | TRBV28 | NA | CASSLTGTGVWIQYF | TGTGCCAGCAGTTTGACCGGGACAGGGGTTTGGATTCAGTACTTC
TRBJ1-1 | NA | TRBV7-9 | NA | CASSLRGRDTEAFF | TGTGCCAGCAGCTTAAGGGGGAGGGACACTGAAGCTTTCTTT
TRBJ2-3 | NA | TRBV18 | NA | CASSGLTSDTQYF | TGTGCCAGCTCGGGCCTTACATCAGATACGCAGTATTTT
TRBJ1-1 | TRBD1 | TRBV6-6 | NA | CASSSLAGQGILGSFF | TGTGCCAGCAGTTCCCTGGCGGGACAGGGGATTTTAGGTTCTTTCTTT
TRBJ2-7 | TRBD1 | TRBV5-1 | NA | CASRPEDRDRGRVGYEQYF | TGCGCCAGCAGACCAGAAGACCGGGACAGGGGGCGCGTGGGCTACGAGCAGTACTTC
TRBJ2-1 | TRBD2 | TRBV6-6 | once | CASSYTERGAYNEQFF | TGTGCCAGCAGTTACACGGAGCGGGGGGCTTACAATGAGCAGTTCTTC
TRBJ2-3 | NA | TRBV5-1 | NA | CASSLKGDTQYF | TGCGCCAGCAGCTTGAAGGGGGATACGCAGTATTTT
TRBJ2-6 | TRBD1 | TRBV19 | NA | CATSGQGSFGANVLTF | TGTGCCACCTCGGGACAGGGGAGCTTTGGGGCCAACGTCCTGACTTTC
TRBJ1-1 | NA | TRBV19 | few | CASNLGRENTEAFF | TGTGCCAGTAACCTTGGTCGGGAGAACACTGAAGCTTTCTTT